The 17 T cell receptor beta chains in this list originate from one sample, sequenced in a study of vaccination effects on CD4 cells after COVID-19. Within the ViraFEST assay, antigen-specific CD4+ T cells underwent expansion with viral peptide pools prior to sequencing. When around ten days of culture had elapsed, CD4+ T cells were isolated. Testing of the vaccine recipients showed negative nucleocapsid antibodies and no prior SARS-CoV-2 infection. The data were produced by immunoSEQ multiplex PCR, yet TCRdb's version contains in-frame clones alone and is incomplete. The data hold tens of thousands of clones, with around three quarters observed a single time. What these receptors recognize is not known. Specimen: CD4+ T cells from PBMCs cultured with HCoV-NL63 spike peptides, collected before COVID-19 vaccination. Receptors originate from a human donor who received a COVID-19 vaccine.

V is TRBV6-4 and J is TRBJ1-4; D ambiguous. Germline V CDR1 and CDR2: MRHNA, SNTAGT. There are 11 residues in the CDR3. The V end was cut by 7 bases, the J end by 4 bases, with 4 bases between. CDR3 residues: CASKDNEKLFF. CDR3 sequence (DNA): TGTGCCAGCAAGGATAATGAAAAACTGTTTTTT.

The chain carries TRBV12-2 and TRBJ2-3; the DNA was not compared with TRBD2, the D call given in the table. TRBV12-2 is classified as a pseudogene. This CDR3 has 18 amino acids. CDR3 sequence (DNA): TGTGCAAGTCGCCAGGGACTCGGATCGACAGATTTCACAGATACGCAGTATTTT. The encoded protein is CASRQGLGSTDFTDTQYF.

For the CDR3, the DNA is TGTGCCAGTAGTGTGGACAGGGGGGGAGAGACCCAGTACTTC. Translating gives CASSVDRGGETQYF. The chain employs TRBV19 and TRBJ2-5; 10 bases match TRBD1. The CDR3 is 14 residues long. Germline V gives CDR1 LNHDA, CDR2 SQIVND (reference sequence). After removal of 5 bases from V and 4 bases from J, the junction contained 4 bases not matched to a gene. Full variable domain (outside the CDR3, taken from reference TRBV19 and TRBJ2-5): DGGITQSPKYLFRKEGQNVTLSCEQNLNHDAMYWYRQDPGQGLRLIYYSQIVNDFQKGDIAEGYSVSREKKESFPLTVTSAQKNPTAFYLCASSVDRGGETQYFGPGTRLLVL.

This clone was observed a single time. J is TRBJ2-7 and V is TRBV5-1; no firm D call. The germline CDR1 and CDR2 sequences are SGHRS and YFSETQ. V lost 0 bases to trimming and J lost 1 base, with 11 bases between them. The CDR3 spans 15 residues. The CDR3, as DNA: TGCGCCAGCAGCTTGGTTAGCATTCGATCCTACGAGCAGTACGTC. This codes for CASSLVSIRSYEQYV.

This chain uses TRBV21-1 with TRBJ2-7. TRBV21-1 is a documented pseudogene. This CDR3 spans 11 amino acids. The CDR3 region is CASSKAGEQYV. In DNA form, the CDR3 reads TGTGCCAGCAGCAAAGCGGGAGAGCAGTACGTC.

This chain joins TRBV6-1 and TRBJ2-1; D perhaps matches TRBD1 (5 bases). This CDR3 is 15 amino acids long. Germline loops: CDR1 MNHNS, CDR2 SASEGT. Trimming took 3 bases from V and 0 from J, leaving 9 bases between them. Here the CDR3 reads CASSDRAASYNEQFF. As DNA, the CDR3 is TGTGCCAGCAGTGACAGGGCTGCCTCCTACAATGAGCAGTTCTTC.

The chain combines TRBV6-6 with TRBJ2-7, with D perhaps matching TRBD1 (6 bases). The CDR3 consists of 17 residues. The germline V gene encodes CDR1 MNHNY and CDR2 SVGAGI (reference sequence). V was cut by 5 bases and J by 4 bases, with 24 bases left in between. This CDR3 reads CASSRGGTGTTKYEQYV. In nucleotides, the CDR3 is TGTGCCAGCAGTCGGGGCGGCACCGGGACAACGAAATACGAGCAGTACGTC.

The rearrangement uses TRBV18 and TRBJ1-2; D ambiguous. The CDR3 sequence is 13 residues long. Germline V gene data show CDR1 as KGHSH and CDR2 as LQKENI. V was pared by 3 bases and J by 7 bases, with 12 bases between. The CDR3 DNA reads as TGTGCCAGCTCACCGGACGGGGAGAGTGGCTACACCTTC. As protein: CASSPDGESGYTF.

The CDR3 loop reads CASSRGIGETQYF. The CDR3 coding sequence is TGTGCCAGCAGCCGGGGAATCGGGGAGACCCAGTACTTC. V and J are TRBV5-4 and TRBJ2-5; tentatively, D is TRBD2 (5 bases). Trimming removed 4 bases at V and 5 bases at J, with 12 bases between. CDR3 size: 13 residues. The germline CDR1 and CDR2 sequences are SGHNT and YYREEE (reference sequence).

This sequence joins TRBV5-5 and TRBJ1-2; 8 positions match TRBD1. Germline assignment: CDR1 SGHKS and CDR2 YYEKEE (reference sequence). V was pared by 2 bases and J by 4 bases, with 4 bases of the junction left unmatched. The CDR3 totals 14 residues. The CDR3: CASSFPTGAYGYTF. CDR3 sequence (DNA): TGTGCCAGCAGCTTCCCGACAGGGGCCTATGGCTACACCTTC.

The rearrangement joins TRBV5-1 to TRBJ2-5; TRBD2 aligns across 9 bases. CDR3 length equals 16 residues. Trimming removed 3 bases from V and 2 bases from J; junction bases left unmatched: 8. Germline V gene lookup returns CDR1 SGHRS and CDR2 YFSETQ. As DNA, the CDR3 is TGCGCCAGCAGCTGGACTGCGGGGGGGATTCAAGAGACCCAGTACTTC. Residues: CASSWTAGGIQETQYF.

The rearrangement links TRBV7-2 to TRBJ1-6; D not resolved. Germline assignment: CDR1 SGHTA and CDR2 FQGNSA. V was shortened by 2 bases and J by 10 bases, with 15 bases between the two germline ends. The CDR3 runs 15 residues. The CDR3 DNA sequence: TGTGCCAGCAGCTTAAACGGTTGGACCGGGTCACCCCTCCACTTT. Translating gives CASSLNGWTGSPLHF.

The chain links TRBV29-1 to TRBJ2-3, with TRBD2 matching 7 bases. CDR3 size: 14 residues. Germline loops: CDR1 SQVTM, CDR2 ANQGSEA. V was clipped by 6 bases and J by 1 base; unmatched bases: 7. For the CDR3, the DNA is TGCAGCGTGATGAGGGGAGGGGGCACAGATACGCAGTATTTT. It specifies CSVMRGGGTDTQYF.

V usage is TRBV14 and J usage is TRBJ1-1; no reliable D call. Per the germline V gene, CDR1 is SGHDN and CDR2 is FVKESK. The CDR3 is made up of 14 amino acids. Trimming shortened V by 1 base and J by 3 bases, and 9 bases separated the two germline ends. Here the CDR3 reads CASSQVTGYTEAFF. The CDR3 DNA is TGTGCCAGCAGCCAAGTAACGGGGTACACTGAAGCTTTCTTT.

The DNA for the CDR3 is TGCGCCAGCAGTCTCGGTGGTACTAACTATGGCTACACCTTC. This gives the protein CASSLGGTNYGYTF. This chain joins TRBV5-1 and TRBJ1-2; D is unresolved. Germline assignment: CDR1 SGHRS and CDR2 YFSETQ. The CDR3 covers 14 residues. Trimming took off 5 bases at V and 0 bases at J, with 11 bases between the two ends.

This chain joins TRBV3-1 (or the pseudogene TRBV3-2) and TRBJ1-2; D not certain. V was pared by 3 bases and J by 10 bases, with 15 bases between. Germline CDR1 is LGHDT and CDR2 is YNNKEL (reference sequence). This CDR3 contains 13 residues. The CDR3 coding sequence is TGTGCCAGCAGCCAGCCCGCCTCGGTGGACTACACCTTC. Protein product: CASSQPASVDYTF.

V is TRBV28 and J is TRBJ1-2; a possible D gene is TRBD1 (5 bases). Per germline, CDR1 MDHEN and CDR2 SYDVKM. This CDR3 comprises 16 residues. V was trimmed by 5 bases and J by 2 bases, leaving 18 bases between them. The CDR3 here is CASSPPGTWGNYGYTF. CDR3 sequence (DNA): TGTGCCAGCAGTCCCCCCGGGACCTGGGGAAACTATGGCTACACCTTC.